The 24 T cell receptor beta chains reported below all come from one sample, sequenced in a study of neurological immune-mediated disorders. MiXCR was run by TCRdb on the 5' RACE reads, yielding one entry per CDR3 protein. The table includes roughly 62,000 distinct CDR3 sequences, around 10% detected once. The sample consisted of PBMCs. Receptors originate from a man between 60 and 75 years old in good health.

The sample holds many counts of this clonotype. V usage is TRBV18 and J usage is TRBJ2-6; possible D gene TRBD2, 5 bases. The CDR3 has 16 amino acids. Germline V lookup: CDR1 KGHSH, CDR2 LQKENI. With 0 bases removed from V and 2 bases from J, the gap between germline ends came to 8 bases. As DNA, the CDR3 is TGTGCCAGCTCACCACCGCCCGGGGCTGGGGCCAACGTCCTGACTTTC. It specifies CASSPPPGAGANVLTF.

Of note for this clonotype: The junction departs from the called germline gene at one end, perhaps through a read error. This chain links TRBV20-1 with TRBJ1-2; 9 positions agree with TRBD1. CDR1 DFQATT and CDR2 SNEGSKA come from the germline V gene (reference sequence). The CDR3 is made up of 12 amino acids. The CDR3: CSAGDRVDGYTF. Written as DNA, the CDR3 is TGTAGTGCCGGGGACAGGGTCGATGGCTACACCTTC.

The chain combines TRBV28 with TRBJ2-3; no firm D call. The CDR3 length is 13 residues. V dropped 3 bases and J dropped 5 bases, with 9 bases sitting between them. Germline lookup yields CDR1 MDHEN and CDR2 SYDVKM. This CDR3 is CASSFSGKDTQYF. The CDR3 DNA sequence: TGTGCCAGCAGTTTTAGTGGTAAAGATACGCAGTATTTT.

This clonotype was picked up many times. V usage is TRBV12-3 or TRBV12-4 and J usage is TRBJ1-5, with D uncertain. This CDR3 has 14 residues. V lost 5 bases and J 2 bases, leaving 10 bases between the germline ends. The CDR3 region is CASSESGRNQPQHF. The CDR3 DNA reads TGTGCCAGCAGTGAGAGTGGGCGCAATCAGCCCCAGCATTTT.

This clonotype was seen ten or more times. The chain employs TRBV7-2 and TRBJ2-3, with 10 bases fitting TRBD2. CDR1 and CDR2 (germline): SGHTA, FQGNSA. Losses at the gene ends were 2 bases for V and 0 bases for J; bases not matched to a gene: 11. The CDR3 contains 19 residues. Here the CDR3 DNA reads TGTGCCAGCAGCTTACACCGGGGAGCGGGGGGGGATAGCACAGATACGCAGTATTTT. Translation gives CASSLHRGAGGDSTDTQYF.

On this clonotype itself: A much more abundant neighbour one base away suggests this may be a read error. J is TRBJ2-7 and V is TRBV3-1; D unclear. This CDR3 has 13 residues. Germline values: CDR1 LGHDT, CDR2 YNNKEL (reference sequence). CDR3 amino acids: CASSQLGSDEKYF. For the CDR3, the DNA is TGTGCCAGCAGCCAACTGGGTTCGGACGAGAAGTACTTC.

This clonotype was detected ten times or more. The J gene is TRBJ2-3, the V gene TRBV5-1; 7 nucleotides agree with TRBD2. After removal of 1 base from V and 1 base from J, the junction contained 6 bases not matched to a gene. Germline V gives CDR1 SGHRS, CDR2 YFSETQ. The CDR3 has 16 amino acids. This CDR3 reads CASSLSGSGGTDTQYF. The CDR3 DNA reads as TGCGCCAGCAGCTTGTCCGGGAGCGGGGGCACAGATACGCAGTATTTT.

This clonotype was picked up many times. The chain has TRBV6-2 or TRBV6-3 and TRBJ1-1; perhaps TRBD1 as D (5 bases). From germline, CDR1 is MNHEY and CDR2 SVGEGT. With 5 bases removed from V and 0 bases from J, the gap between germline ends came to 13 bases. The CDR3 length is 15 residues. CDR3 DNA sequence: TGTGCCAGCAGTCAGGGTTACTCAATGAACACTGAAGCTTTCTTT. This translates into CASSQGYSMNTEAFF.

The CDR3 sequence is CASSLVGTGSYEQYF. The CDR3 nucleotides are TGTGCCAGCAGCTTGGTGGGGACAGGTTCCTACGAGCAGTACTTC. The chain has TRBV5-5 and TRBJ2-7; 8 bases are a match to TRBD1. The germline gives CDR1 SGHKS, CDR2 YYEKEE (reference sequence). With 0 bases clipped from V and 1 base from J, the junction kept 3 bases outside the gene matches. CDR3 length equals 15 residues.

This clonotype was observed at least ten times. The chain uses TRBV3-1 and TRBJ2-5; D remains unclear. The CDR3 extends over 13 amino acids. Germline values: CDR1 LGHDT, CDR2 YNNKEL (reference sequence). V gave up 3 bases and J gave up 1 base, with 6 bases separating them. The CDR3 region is CASSQPPQETQYF. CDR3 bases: TGTGCCAGCAGCCAGCCGCCCCAAGAGACCCAGTACTTC.

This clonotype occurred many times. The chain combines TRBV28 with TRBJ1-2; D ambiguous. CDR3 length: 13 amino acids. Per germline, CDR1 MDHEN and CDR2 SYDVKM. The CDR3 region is CAVRPPTSYGYTF. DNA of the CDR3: TGTGCTGTACGGCCTCCGACCTCCTATGGCTACACCTTC.

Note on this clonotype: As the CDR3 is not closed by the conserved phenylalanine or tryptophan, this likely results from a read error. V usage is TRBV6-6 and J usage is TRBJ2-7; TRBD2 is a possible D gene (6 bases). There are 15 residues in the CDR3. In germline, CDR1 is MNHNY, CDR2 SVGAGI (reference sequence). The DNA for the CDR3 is TGTGTCAGCAACACCGGGGGTCCGGATACCTACGAGCAGTACTTA. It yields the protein CVSNTGGPDTYEQYL.

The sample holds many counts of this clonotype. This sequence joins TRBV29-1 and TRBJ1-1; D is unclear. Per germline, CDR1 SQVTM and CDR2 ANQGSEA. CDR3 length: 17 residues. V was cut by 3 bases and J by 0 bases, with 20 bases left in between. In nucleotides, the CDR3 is TGCAGCGTTGAGCCGGAGGTGGGCAGGAGAATGAACACTGAAGCTTTCTTT. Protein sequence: CSVEPEVGRRMNTEAFF.

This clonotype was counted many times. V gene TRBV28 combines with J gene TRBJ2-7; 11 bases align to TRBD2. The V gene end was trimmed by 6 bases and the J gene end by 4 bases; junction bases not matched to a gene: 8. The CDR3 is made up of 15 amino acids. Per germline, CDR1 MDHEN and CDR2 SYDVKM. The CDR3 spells CASSPGTSGSYEQYF. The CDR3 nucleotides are TGTGCCAGCAGCCCCGGGACTAGCGGTTCGTACGAGCAGTACTTC.

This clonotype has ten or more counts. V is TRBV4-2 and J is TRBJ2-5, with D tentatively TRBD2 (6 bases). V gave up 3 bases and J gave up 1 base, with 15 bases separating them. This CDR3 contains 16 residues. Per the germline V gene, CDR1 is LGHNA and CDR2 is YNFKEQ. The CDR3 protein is CASSQGVGGGQETQYF. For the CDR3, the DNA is TGTGCCAGCAGCCAGGGGGTGGGGGGAGGCCAAGAGACCCAGTACTTC.

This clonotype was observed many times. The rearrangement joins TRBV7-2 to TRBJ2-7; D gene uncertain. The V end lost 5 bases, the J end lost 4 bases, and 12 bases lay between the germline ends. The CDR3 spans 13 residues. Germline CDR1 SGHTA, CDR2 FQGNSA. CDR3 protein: CASSPFRGYEQYF. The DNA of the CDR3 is TGTGCCAGCAGCCCCTTTCGAGGTTACGAGCAGTACTTC.

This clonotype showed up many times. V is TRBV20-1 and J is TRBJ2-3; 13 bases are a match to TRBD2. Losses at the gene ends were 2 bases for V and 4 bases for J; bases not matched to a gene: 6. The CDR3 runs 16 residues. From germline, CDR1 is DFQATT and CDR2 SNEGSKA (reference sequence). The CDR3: CSARTQLAGGADTQYF. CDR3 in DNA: TGCAGTGCTAGAACACAACTAGCGGGGGGGGCAGATACGCAGTATTTT.

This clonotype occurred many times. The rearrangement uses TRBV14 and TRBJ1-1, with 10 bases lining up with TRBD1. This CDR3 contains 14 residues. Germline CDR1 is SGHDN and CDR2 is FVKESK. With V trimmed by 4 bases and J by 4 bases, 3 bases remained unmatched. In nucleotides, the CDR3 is TGTGCCAGCAGCCCCGGACAGGGGGGCACTGAAGCTTTCTTT. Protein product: CASSPGQGGTEAFF.

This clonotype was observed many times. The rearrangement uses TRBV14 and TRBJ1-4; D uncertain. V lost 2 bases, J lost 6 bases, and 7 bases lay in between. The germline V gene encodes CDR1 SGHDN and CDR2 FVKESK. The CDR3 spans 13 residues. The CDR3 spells CASSQLRHEKLFF. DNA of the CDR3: TGTGCCAGCAGCCAACTACGTCATGAAAAACTGTTTTTT.

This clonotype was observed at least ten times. The CDR3 nucleotides are TGTGCCAGCAGCTTAGGACGGCGAACAGATACGCAGTATTTT. Protein: CASSLGRRTDTQYF. The V call is TRBV7-2, the J call TRBJ2-3; the D is unclear. This CDR3 is 14 amino acids long. Between the trimmed V and J ends, which lost 1 base and 3 bases, there was a span of 8 bases. Germline V CDR1 and CDR2: SGHTA, FQGNSA.

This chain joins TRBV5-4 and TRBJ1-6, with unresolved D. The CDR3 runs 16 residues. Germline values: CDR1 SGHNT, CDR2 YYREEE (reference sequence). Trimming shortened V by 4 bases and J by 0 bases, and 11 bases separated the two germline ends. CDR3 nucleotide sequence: TGTGCCAGCAGCCGTTTCGAGAGCTCCTATAATTCACCCCTCCACTTT. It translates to CASSRFESSYNSPLHF.

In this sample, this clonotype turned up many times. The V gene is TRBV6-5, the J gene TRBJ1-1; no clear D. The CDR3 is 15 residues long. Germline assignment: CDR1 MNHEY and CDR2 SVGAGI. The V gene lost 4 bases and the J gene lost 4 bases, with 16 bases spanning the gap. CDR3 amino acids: CASSSHAELATEAFF. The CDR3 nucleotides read TGTGCCAGCAGTTCCCACGCAGAGTTGGCCACTGAAGCTTTCTTT.

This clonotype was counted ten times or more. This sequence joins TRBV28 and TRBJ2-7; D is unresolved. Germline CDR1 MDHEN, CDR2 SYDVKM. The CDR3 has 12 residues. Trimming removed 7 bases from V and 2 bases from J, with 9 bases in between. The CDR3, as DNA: TGTGCCAGCAAGACGGCGACCTACGAGCAGTACTTC. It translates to CASKTATYEQYF. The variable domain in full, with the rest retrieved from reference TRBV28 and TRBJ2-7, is DVKVTQSSRYLVKRTGEKVFLECVQDMDHENMFWYRQDPGLGLRLIYFSYDVKMKEKGDIPEGYSVSREKKERFSLILESASTNQTSMYLCASKTATYEQYFGPGTRLTVT.

The CDR3: CASSSTGGAYEQYF. The CDR3, as DNA: TGTGCCAGCAGTAGCACCGGCGGGGCCTACGAGCAGTACTTC. V is TRBV13 and J is TRBJ2-7, with D maybe TRBD2 (6 bases). Looked up from germline, CDR1 is PRHDT and CDR2 is FYEKMQ (reference sequence). Trimming removed 6 bases from V and 2 bases from J, with 14 bases in between. The CDR3 totals 14 residues.